This T cell receptor beta chain appears in the sequencing data of a study of T cells after yellow fever vaccination. Looking at the study overall: Low-cell-number fractions underwent preparation using SMART-Seq v4 Ultra Low Input. General study findings and limits: Abundant clonotypes from the bulk population could contaminate FACS-sorted repertoires. Primary-vaccination clones mostly resurfaced post-booster (under 98% CD4, roughly 87% CD8).

Only one count was recorded for this clonotype. Antigen: not known. TCRdb re-derived calls from the 5' RACE reads in MiXCR, one entry per CDR3 protein. The table records about 340,000 distinct CDR3 sequences, roughly an eighth of them present only once. Here the sequenced sample was CD4+ T cells sorted from PBMCs, taken 15 days after the yellow fever booster vaccination. This clonotype was obtained from a man aged 18 to 35 who received the YFV17D yellow fever vaccine.

This CDR3 is CASSPIGGLAGGKDTQYF. The CDR3 DNA follows: TGTGCCAGCAGCCCGATAGGAGGACTAGCGGGGGGTAAGGATACGCAGTATTTT. V usage is TRBV5-6 and J usage is TRBJ2-3, with TRBD2 identical over 14 bases. CDR1 is SGHDT, CDR2 YYEEEE, per germline. After removal of 4 bases from V and 6 bases from J, the junction contained 13 bases not matched to a gene. The CDR3 is made up of 18 amino acids.